A single sample is the source of the 32 T cell receptor beta chains below, sequenced in a study of human T cells and chemical hapten exposure. One entry per CDR3 protein results from TCRdb running MiXCR on the RACE reads. The table includes under 300,000 distinct CDR3 sequences, about 7.7% detected once. The time point is: pre-sensitization, week 0. Treatment: therapeutic diphenylcyclopropenone sensitization with weekly scalp DPC. Sequencing was performed on whole blood, taken in connection with sensitization to the hapten diphenylcyclopropenone (DPC). Receptor source: a young man with alopecia areata. Some clones in this sample may be carry-over from other donors' samples.

This clonotype has a count of ten or more. The chain uses TRBV7-9 and TRBJ1-2, with 9 bases identical to TRBD1. CDR3 length: 12 amino acids. Germline values: CDR1 SEHNR, CDR2 FQNEAQ (reference sequence). Trimming took 5 bases from V and 7 from J; bases not matched to a gene: 2. The CDR3: CASSLQGAGYTF. The CDR3 bases are TGTGCCAGCAGCCTACAGGGGGCTGGCTACACCTTC.

This clonotype was seen many times. J is TRBJ1-2 and V is TRBV12-3 or TRBV12-4; D not resolved. The ends were cut back, 6 bases at V and 6 bases at J, with 14 bases in the middle. The CDR3 spans 13 residues. Written as DNA, the CDR3 is TGTGCCAGCAGCTGGAGACACGGGGATGGCTACACCTTC. Protein: CASSWRHGDGYTF.

This clonotype was seen ten or more times. This sequence joins TRBV11-1 and TRBJ2-5, with 7 bases lining up with TRBD2. Germline assignment: CDR1 SGHAT and CDR2 FQDESV (reference sequence). V shed 5 bases, J shed 3 bases, and the junction held 6 bases outside the gene matches. This CDR3 spans 14 amino acids. In DNA, the CDR3 is TGTGCCAGCAGCCCCCCTCTAGCGGAAGAGACCCAGTACTTC. It encodes CASSPPLAEETQYF.

The chain uses TRBV7-7 and TRBJ2-5; 7 nucleotides align to TRBD2. This CDR3 is built from 13 residues. V lost 0 bases and J lost 6; bases outside the gene matches: 1. The germline CDR1 and CDR2 sequences are SSHAT and FNYEAQ (reference sequence). The CDR3 bases are TGTGCCAGCAGCTTAGCCGGGGGGAAGACCCAGTACTTC. Amino acid sequence: CASSLAGGKTQYF. Full variable domain (outside the CDR3, taken from reference TRBV7-7 and TRBJ2-5): GAGVSQSPRYKVTKRGQDVTLRCDPISSHATLYWYQQALGQGPEFLTYFNYEAQPDKSGLPSDRFSAERPEGSISTLTIQRTEQRDSAMYRCASSLAGGKTQYFGPGTRLLVL.

This chain joins TRBV3-1 and TRBJ1-2, with TRBD1 as a possible D gene (5 bases). The CDR3 covers 14 residues. CDR1 is LGHDT and CDR2 is YNNKEL in the germline V gene (reference sequence). Trimming shortened V by 1 base and J by 4 bases, and 10 bases separated the two germline ends. This CDR3 is CASSQVQGGYGYTF. The CDR3 DNA sequence: TGTGCCAGCAGCCAAGTGCAGGGTGGCTATGGCTACACCTTC.

This clonotype came up many times. V is TRBV7-3 and J is TRBJ2-1, with 7 bases matching TRBD1. In germline, CDR1 is SGHTA, CDR2 FQGTGA. With 6 bases clipped from V and 0 bases from J, the junction kept 5 bases outside the gene matches. CDR3 length: 15 residues. CDR3 coding DNA: TGTGCCAGCAGGCCGGGACAGAGCTCCTACAATGAGCAGTTCTTC. It specifies CASRPGQSSYNEQFF.

A few counts support this clonotype. The V gene is TRBV7-2, the J gene TRBJ2-1; 8 nucleotides match TRBD2. Trimming removed 3 bases from V and 7 bases from J; junction bases left unmatched: 11. The CDR3 consists of 16 residues. From germline, CDR1 is SGHTA and CDR2 FQGNSA. CDR3 DNA sequence: TGTGCCAGCAGCTTGTCCGGGACTAGGAGGCAGAATGAGCAGTTCTTC. The encoded protein is CASSLSGTRRQNEQFF.

This clonotype was counted a few times. V usage is TRBV4-3 and J usage is TRBJ2-3; 8 bases line up with TRBD2. Germline lookup yields CDR1 LGHNA and CDR2 YSLEER. After removal of 1 base from V and 0 bases from J, the junction contained 6 bases not matched to a gene. The CDR3 spans 17 residues. The CDR3 nucleotides read TGCGCCAGCAGCCAAGGTTCGGGGGGGTTTAGCACAGATACGCAGTATTTT. Translated: CASSQGSGGFSTDTQYF.

In its sample, this clonotype was seen many times. This chain joins TRBV6-2 or TRBV6-3 and TRBJ2-3, with D perhaps matching TRBD2 (6 bases). The length of the CDR3 is 15 residues. Looked up from germline, CDR1 is MNHEY and CDR2 is SVGEGT. V gave up 0 bases and J gave up 1 base, with 8 bases separating them. The CDR3 DNA reads TGTGCCAGCAGTTACTCACAGCGGGGCACAGATACGCAGTATTTT. Its translation: CASSYSQRGTDTQYF.

This chain connects TRBV28 to TRBJ2-1, with 8 bases identical to TRBD2. J gave up 6 bases and V 2 bases, and 12 bases lay outside the gene matches. CDR1 is MDHEN and CDR2 is SYDVKM in the germline V gene. The CDR3 runs to 17 residues. Written as DNA, the CDR3 is TGTGCCAGCAGTTTACTTGGGGTAGCGGGGTCTGTCAATGAGCAGTTCTTC. Residues: CASSLLGVAGSVNEQFF.

A few counts support this clonotype. The chain joins TRBV5-1 to TRBJ2-6; D is unresolved. The CDR3 consists of 13 residues. The V end lost 7 bases, the J end lost 1 base, and 6 bases lay between the germline ends. Germline V gives CDR1 SGHRS, CDR2 YFSETQ. CDR3 residues: CASPRSGANVLTF. For the CDR3, the DNA is TGCGCCAGCCCCCGTTCTGGGGCCAACGTCCTGACTTTC.

CDR3 nucleotides: TGTGCCAGCAGCCCAGTCGTGGCAGATAATGAAAAACTGTTTTTT. This sequence encodes CASSPVVADNEKLFF. V usage is TRBV7-2 and J usage is TRBJ1-4, with unresolved D. CDR3 length equals 15 residues. CDR1 is SGHTA, CDR2 FQGNSA, per germline. Trimming cost V 5 bases and J 4 bases, with 14 bases left between them.

The chain employs TRBV20-1 and TRBJ2-7; D unresolved. The CDR3 is 10 residues long. Trimming took 2 bases from V and 3 from J, leaving 2 bases between them. CDR1 and CDR2 (germline): DFQATT, SNEGSKA (reference sequence). The CDR3 here is CSARIYEQYF. The CDR3 bases are TGCAGTGCTAGAATCTACGAGCAGTACTTC.

This chain uses TRBV7-9 with TRBJ2-7; TRBD2 might be the D (6 bases). V lost 9 bases, J lost 0 bases, and 12 bases lay in between. The CDR3 length is 13 residues. The germline V gene has CDR1 SEHNR and CDR2 FQNEAQ (reference sequence). The CDR3 DNA is TGTGCCAGTGGGACTTCAAGCTCCTACGAGCAGTACGTC. As protein: CASGTSSSYEQYV.

To note about this clonotype: The germline gene is not matched at one end of the junction; a read error may be the cause. The chain carries TRBV25-1 and TRBJ2-7; 8 bases fit TRBD1. CDR1 is MGHDK and CDR2 is SYGVNS in the germline V gene. This CDR3 comprises 12 residues. The CDR3 DNA is TGTGCCAGCCGTTTTGGCATGCAGGGGGCTCACTTC. Its translation: CASRFGMQGAHF.

The chain joins TRBV12-3 or TRBV12-4 to TRBJ1-2; D unclear. Trimming shortened V by 2 bases and J by 4 bases, and 8 bases separated the two germline ends. The CDR3 is made up of 13 amino acids. CDR3 sequence: CASSLRVSYGYTF. CDR3 bases: TGTGCCAGCAGTTTAAGGGTATCCTATGGCTACACCTTC.

This clonotype showed up just a few times. This chain uses TRBV19 with TRBJ1-5; TRBD1 might be the D (5 bases). Trimming took 1 base from V and 3 from J, leaving 10 bases between them. Germline loops: CDR1 LNHDA, CDR2 SQIVND (reference sequence). The CDR3 is 15 residues long. CDR3: CASSIGVGDNQPQHF. The CDR3 region has the DNA TGTGCCAGTAGTATAGGTGTGGGGGACAATCAGCCCCAGCATTTT.

This clonotype was recorded at least ten times. The chain joins TRBV27 to TRBJ1-2; a possible D gene is TRBD1 (5 bases). With 2 bases removed from V and 6 bases from J, the gap between germline ends came to 19 bases. In germline, CDR1 is MNHEY, CDR2 SMNVEV (reference sequence). This CDR3 region has 16 residues. The CDR3 nucleotides read TGTGCCAGCAGTTTAAATGCGGGACTTAGTGTCGATGGCTACACCTTC. Amino acid sequence: CASSLNAGLSVDGYTF.

The genes are TRBV2 and TRBJ1-6; D gene ambiguous. The ends were cut back, 6 bases at V and 10 bases at J, with 16 bases in the middle. Germline CDR1 is SNHLY and CDR2 is FYNNEI. CDR3 size: 14 residues. The CDR3 spells CASRNDYIGSPLHF. CDR3 DNA: TGTGCCAGCAGAAATGACTACATAGGGTCACCCCTCCACTTT.

This chain links TRBV5-1 with TRBJ2-6; possibly TRBD1 or TRBD2 for D (5 bases each). V was shortened by 5 bases and J by 4 bases, with 10 bases between the two germline ends. This CDR3 comprises 14 residues. Germline lookup yields CDR1 SGHRS and CDR2 YFSETQ. The CDR3 bases are TGCGCCAGCAGTTGGGGGTCAGGGGCCAACGTCCTGACTTTC. Protein sequence: CASSWGSGANVLTF.

This clonotype was counted only a few times. J is TRBJ2-1 and V is TRBV12-3 or TRBV12-4, with D tentatively TRBD1 (7 bases). Trimming removed 8 bases at V and 8 bases at J, with 16 bases between. The CDR3 is 13 amino acids. The CDR3 bases are TGTGCCAGCTTCCAGGGGGGACGGGATGAGCAGTTCTTC. Protein sequence: CASFQGGRDEQFF.

This clonotype has ten or more counts. The rearrangement joins TRBV28 to TRBJ2-2, with a tentative D call TRBD2 (6 bases). The V gene's germline CDR1 is MDHEN and CDR2 SYDVKM. V lost 0 bases to trimming and J lost 0 bases, with 20 bases between them. CDR3 length: 20 residues. In DNA form, the CDR3 reads TGTGCCAGCAGTTTATGGGGAAGGGGACTTTCGCCTTCGAACACCGGGGAGCTGTTTTTT. Translated, it gives CASSLWGRGLSPSNTGELFF.

This clonotype was seen many times. The rearrangement links TRBV3-1 to TRBJ1-1; D is uncertain. Germline CDR1 LGHDT, CDR2 YNNKEL (reference sequence). This CDR3 is built from 11 residues. V was trimmed by 1 base and J by 7 bases, leaving 4 bases between them. In DNA form, the CDR3 reads TGTGCCAGCAGCCAAGTCGGTGAAGCTTTCTTT. Its translation: CASSQVGEAFF.

There are a few counts of this clonotype. This CDR3 is CASGLAFRGNQPQHF. The CDR3, as DNA: TGTGCCAGCGGTTTGGCTTTTCGGGGCAATCAGCCCCAGCATTTT. V is TRBV2 and J is TRBJ1-5, with unresolved D. The CDR3 length is 15 residues. In germline, CDR1 is SNHLY, CDR2 FYNNEI. The germline V and J ends were trimmed by 8 bases and 2 bases, with 16 bases remaining between them.

This clonotype was seen a few times. The chain employs TRBV12-3 or TRBV12-4 and TRBJ2-1; D is unclear. The CDR3 covers 14 residues. Trimming stripped 2 bases from V and 1 base from J, with 6 bases between. The CDR3 sequence: CASSLTRSYNEQFF. The CDR3 bases are TGTGCCAGCAGTTTAACTCGGTCCTACAATGAGCAGTTCTTC.

This clonotype came up many times. The chain links TRBV6-5 to TRBJ2-2; a possible D gene is TRBD1 (6 bases). Germline CDR1 reads MNHEY; CDR2 reads SVGAGI. This CDR3 spans 15 amino acids. Between the trimmed V and J ends, which lost 2 bases and 1 base, there was a span of 8 bases. The CDR3 sequence is CASSYRTENTGELFF. CDR3 DNA: TGTGCCAGCAGTTACAGGACAGAGAACACCGGGGAGCTGTTTTTT.

This clonotype showed up many times. The chain carries TRBV10-3 and TRBJ1-1, with D uncertain. Germline V gene data show CDR1 as ENHRY and CDR2 as SYGVKD. Trimming took off 5 bases at V and 5 bases at J, with 9 bases between the two ends. This CDR3 is built from 12 residues. CDR3 DNA sequence: TGTGCCATCAGTAACACAGCAACTGAAGCTTTCTTT. Its translation is CAISNTATEAFF.

CDR3 loop: CASSQDRGVGYGYTF. The CDR3 DNA reads as TGCGCCAGCAGCCAAGATCGGGGGGTCGGCTATGGCTACACCTTC. This chain uses TRBV4-1 with TRBJ1-2, with a tentative D call TRBD1 (5 bases). The germline V and J ends were trimmed by 0 bases and 4 bases, with 12 bases remaining between them. The CDR3 loop spans 15 amino acids. CDR1 is MGHRA and CDR2 is YSYEKL in the germline V gene.

V gene TRBV3-1 combines with J gene TRBJ2-1; D assignment may be TRBD1 or TRBD2 (6 bases each). The CDR3 length is 16 residues. Trimming stripped 0 bases from V and 12 bases from J, with 21 bases between. In germline, CDR1 is LGHDT, CDR2 YNNKEL (reference sequence). CDR3 bases: TGTGCCAGCAGCCAAGATAAGCAGGGGAGGTATTTTGTGCAGTTCTTC. It encodes CASSQDKQGRYFVQFF.

Only a few counts were recorded for this clonotype. V and J are TRBV29-1 and TRBJ2-6; tentative D call: TRBD1 (6 bases). The CDR3 is made up of 17 amino acids. V lost 1 base to trimming and J lost 0 bases, with 13 bases between them. Germline lookup yields CDR1 SQVTM and CDR2 ANQGSEA. The CDR3 here is CSVEVPRGNSGANVLTF. As DNA, the CDR3 is TGCAGCGTTGAAGTACCCAGGGGAAACTCTGGGGCCAACGTCCTGACTTTC.

This clonotype appeared a few times. This chain links TRBV10-3 with TRBJ2-7; 7 bases map to TRBD1. CDR3 length: 15 residues. Trimming at V came to 5 bases and at J to 3 bases, leaving 10 bases not matched to a gene. Germline V gene sequence: CDR1 ENHRY, CDR2 SYGVKD. CDR3 loop: CAISRNRGQHYEQYF. CDR3 nucleotide sequence: TGTGCCATCAGTCGAAACAGGGGACAGCACTACGAGCAGTACTTC.

There are a few counts of this clonotype. This chain uses TRBV12-3 or TRBV12-4 with TRBJ1-1; no reliable D call. The length of the CDR3 is 12 residues. Trimming removed 3 bases at V and 11 bases at J, with 13 bases between. The CDR3 region is CASSFLPGVAFF. The CDR3 bases are TGTGCCAGCAGTTTTCTTCCCGGGGTTGCTTTCTTT.